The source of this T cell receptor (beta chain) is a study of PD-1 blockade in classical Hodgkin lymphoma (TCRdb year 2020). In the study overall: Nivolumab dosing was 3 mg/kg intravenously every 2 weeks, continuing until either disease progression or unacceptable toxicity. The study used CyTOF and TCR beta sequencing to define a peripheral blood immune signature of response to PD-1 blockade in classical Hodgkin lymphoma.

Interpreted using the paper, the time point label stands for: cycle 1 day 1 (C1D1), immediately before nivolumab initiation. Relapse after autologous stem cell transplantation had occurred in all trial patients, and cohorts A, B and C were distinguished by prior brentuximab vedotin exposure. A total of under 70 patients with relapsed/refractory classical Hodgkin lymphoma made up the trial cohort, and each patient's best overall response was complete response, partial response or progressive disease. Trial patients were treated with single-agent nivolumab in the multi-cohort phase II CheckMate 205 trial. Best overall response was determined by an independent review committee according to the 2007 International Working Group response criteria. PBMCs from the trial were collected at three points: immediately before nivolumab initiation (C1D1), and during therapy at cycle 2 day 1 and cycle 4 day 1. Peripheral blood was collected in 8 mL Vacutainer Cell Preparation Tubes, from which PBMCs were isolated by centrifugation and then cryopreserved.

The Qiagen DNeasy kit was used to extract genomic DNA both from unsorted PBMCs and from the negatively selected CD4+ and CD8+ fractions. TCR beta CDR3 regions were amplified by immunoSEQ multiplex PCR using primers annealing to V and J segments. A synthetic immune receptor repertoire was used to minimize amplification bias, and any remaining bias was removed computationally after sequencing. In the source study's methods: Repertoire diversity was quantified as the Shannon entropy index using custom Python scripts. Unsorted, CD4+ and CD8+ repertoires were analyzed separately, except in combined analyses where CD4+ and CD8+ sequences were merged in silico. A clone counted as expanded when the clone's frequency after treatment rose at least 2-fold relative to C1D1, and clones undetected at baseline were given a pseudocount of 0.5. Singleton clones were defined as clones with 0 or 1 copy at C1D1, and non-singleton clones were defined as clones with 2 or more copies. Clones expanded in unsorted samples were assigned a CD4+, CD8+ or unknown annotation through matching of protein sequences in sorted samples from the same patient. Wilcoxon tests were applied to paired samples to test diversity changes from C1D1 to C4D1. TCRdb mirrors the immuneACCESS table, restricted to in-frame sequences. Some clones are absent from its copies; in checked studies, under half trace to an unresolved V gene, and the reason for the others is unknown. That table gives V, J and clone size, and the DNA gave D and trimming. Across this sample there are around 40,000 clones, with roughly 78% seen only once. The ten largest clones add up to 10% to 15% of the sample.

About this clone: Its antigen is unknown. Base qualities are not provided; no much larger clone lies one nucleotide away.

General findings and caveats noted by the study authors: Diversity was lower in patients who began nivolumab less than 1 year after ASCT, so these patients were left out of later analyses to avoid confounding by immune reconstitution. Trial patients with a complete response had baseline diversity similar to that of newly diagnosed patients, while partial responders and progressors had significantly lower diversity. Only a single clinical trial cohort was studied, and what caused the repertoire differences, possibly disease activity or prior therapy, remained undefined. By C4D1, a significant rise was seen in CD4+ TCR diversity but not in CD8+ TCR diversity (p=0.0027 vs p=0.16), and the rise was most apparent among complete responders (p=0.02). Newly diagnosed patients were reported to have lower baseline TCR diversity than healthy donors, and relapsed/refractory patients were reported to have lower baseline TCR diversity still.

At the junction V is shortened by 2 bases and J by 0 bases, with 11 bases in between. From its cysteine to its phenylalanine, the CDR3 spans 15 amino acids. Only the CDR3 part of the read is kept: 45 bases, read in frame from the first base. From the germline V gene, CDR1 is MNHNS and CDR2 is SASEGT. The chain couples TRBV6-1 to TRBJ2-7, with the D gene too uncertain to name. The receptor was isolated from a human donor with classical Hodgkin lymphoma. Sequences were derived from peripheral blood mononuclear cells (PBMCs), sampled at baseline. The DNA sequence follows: TGTGCCAGCAGTGAATTCGCCGTGAGCTCCTACGAGCAGTACTTC. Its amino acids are CASSEFAVSSYEQYF.